The 20 T cell receptor beta chains listed next were all sequenced from one sample in a study of stem cell transplantation in POMP-related autoinflammatory disease (dated by TCRdb to 2020 to 2022). The time point label on this specimen signifies: after hematopoietic stem cell transplant. Library creation used the immunoSEQ multiplex PCR assay. TCRdb took over this immuneACCESS table, retaining in-frame rearrangements with V and J assigned. Such tables are incomplete; in checked studies, under half of the missing clones stem from an unresolved V gene, and the remainder is unexplained. The sample table contains thousands of clones; only one count was recorded for roughly 88% of them. 13% of the sample goes to the ten largest clones. Sample: CD8+ T cells from PBMCs, taken after stem cell transplantation. Receptor source: a human patient with POMP-related autoinflammation and immune dysregulation (PRAID). Once a transplant has taken place, some T cells may be donor derived.

This chain joins TRBV27 and TRBJ2-7; 12 bases fit TRBD2. The CDR3 consists of 14 residues. V gave up 6 bases and J gave up 2 bases; unmatched junction bases: 2. CDR1 and CDR2 from the germline V gene are MNHEY and SMNVEV (reference sequence). The CDR3, as DNA: TGTGCCAGCAGAGGACTAGCGGGGACCTACGAGCAGTACTTC. Translation: CASRGLAGTYEQYF.

This chain joins TRBV5-1 and TRBJ2-1, with 11 bases identical to TRBD1. Unmatched junction bases numbered 16, after V lost 7 bases and J lost 10 bases. The CDR3 totals 16 residues. CDR1 is SGHRS and CDR2 is YFSETQ in the germline V gene. The chain's CDR3 is CASGFDLGQGAWEQFF. CDR3 nucleotide sequence: TGCGCCAGCGGGTTTGATTTAGGACAGGGGGCATGGGAGCAGTTCTTC.

This chain uses TRBV27 with TRBJ1-4; no reliable D call. Germline V CDR1 and CDR2: MNHEY, SMNVEV (reference sequence). V lost 4 bases and J lost 7, with 13 bases in between. This CDR3 has 14 residues. CDR3 DNA: TGTGCCAGCAGTTGGACCGGCGGTCCTGAAAAACTGTTTTTT. This codes for CASSWTGGPEKLFF.

This clone came up once. The chain combines TRBV7-3 with TRBJ2-5; the D is unclear. The CDR3 sequence is 14 residues long. V lost 3 bases and J 5 bases, leaving 13 bases between the germline ends. Germline V gene data show CDR1 as SGHTA and CDR2 as FQGTGA. CDR3 in DNA: TGTGCCAGCAGCTTCCTGGGAAACGAGGAGACCCAGTACTTC. Its protein is CASSFLGNEETQYF.

This chain links TRBV30 with TRBJ1-3; TRBD1 might be the D (5 bases). V lost 3 bases, J lost 7 bases, and 13 bases lay in between. Per the germline V gene, CDR1 is GTSNPN and CDR2 is SVGIG (reference sequence). CDR3 length: 13 residues. CDR3 amino acids: CAWRAGLGNTIYF. In DNA form, the CDR3 reads TGTGCCTGGAGGGCAGGGTTAGGGAACACCATATATTTT.

The chain employs TRBV5-6 and TRBJ1-5; D gene unclear. Per the germline V gene, CDR1 is SGHDT and CDR2 is YYEEEE. V gave up 0 bases and J gave up 7 bases, with 11 bases separating them. The CDR3 is 14 residues long. The CDR3 protein is CASSLAGWRQPQHF. In DNA, the CDR3 is TGTGCCAGCAGCTTGGCGGGATGGCGGCAGCCCCAGCATTTT.

The V and J genes are TRBV3-1 (or the pseudogene TRBV3-2) and TRBJ2-4, with D perhaps TRBD1 (6 bases). Between the trimmed V and J ends, which lost 2 bases and 0 bases, there was a span of 20 bases. The CDR3 consists of 19 residues. The germline V gene has CDR1 LGHDT and CDR2 YNNKEL (reference sequence). DNA of the CDR3: TGTGCCAGCAGCCAAACCCGGGACACCCTAGAGCTAGCCAAAAACATTCAGTACTTC. It is translated as CASSQTRDTLELAKNIQYF.

The chain carries TRBV4-1 and TRBJ2-7; 7 bases align to TRBD2. Trimming at V came to 0 bases and at J to 3 bases, leaving 5 bases not matched to a gene. Germline V gene sequence: CDR1 MGHRA, CDR2 YSYEKL. This CDR3 spans 15 amino acids. CDR3 nucleotide sequence: TGCGCCAGCAGCCAAGAGGTGGGGAGGGGCTACGAGCAGTACGTC. It codes for CASSQEVGRGYEQYV.

V usage is TRBV13 and J usage is TRBJ1-4, with TRBD1 as a possible D gene (6 bases). Trimming shortened V by 0 bases and J by 6 bases, and 14 bases separated the two germline ends. Per germline, CDR1 PRHDT and CDR2 FYEKMQ (reference sequence). This CDR3 is 16 amino acids long. This CDR3 is CASSLGLQGGHEKLFF. CDR3 sequence (DNA): TGTGCCAGCAGCTTAGGCCTACAGGGTGGCCATGAAAAACTGTTTTTT.

The J gene is TRBJ2-1, the V gene TRBV12-3 or TRBV12-4; TRBD2 might be the D (6 bases). V shed 3 bases and J shed 8 bases, with 8 bases lying between them. CDR3 size: 12 residues. Here the CDR3 DNA reads TGTGCCAGCAGTTTGGGAGGTGATGAGCAGTTCTTC. Protein: CASSLGGDEQFF.

In its sample, this clone was seen once. The gene calls are TRBV11-2 and TRBJ2-2; 9 bases match TRBD1. Per germline, CDR1 SGHAT and CDR2 FQNNGV. There are 16 residues in the CDR3. V shed 4 bases and J 7 bases; nucleotides not matched to a gene: 10. This CDR3 reads CASSSTDRGYVGELFF. CDR3 DNA sequence: TGTGCCAGCAGCTCAACCGACAGGGGGTATGTCGGGGAGCTGTTTTTT.

This clone appeared once. V and J are TRBV4-1 and TRBJ2-5; perhaps TRBD2 as D (7 bases). Per the germline V gene, CDR1 is MGHRA and CDR2 is YSYEKL. V was pared by 4 bases and J by 2 bases, with 17 bases between. The CDR3 is 16 amino acids. This CDR3 is CASSRSWGGRQETQYF. CDR3 bases: TGCGCCAGCAGCCGTAGCTGGGGGGGGCGACAAGAGACCCAGTACTTC.

The V call is TRBV4-1, the J call TRBJ2-2; 9 bases align to TRBD2. This CDR3 region has 16 residues. Germline V CDR1 and CDR2: MGHRA, YSYEKL. Trimming cost V 2 bases and J 7 bases; bases outside gene matches: 8. This CDR3 reads CASSQPGLASDGELFF. The CDR3 bases are TGCGCCAGCAGCCAACCGGGACTAGCCTCTGACGGGGAGCTGTTTTTT.

This chain links TRBV2 with TRBJ2-4; 7 bases align to TRBD1. CDR1 and CDR2 from the germline V gene are SNHLY and FYNNEI. The J segment lost 3 bases and the V segment lost 10 bases, leaving 6 bases of the junction unmatched. CDR3 size: 13 residues. For the CDR3, the DNA is TGTGCCACTAAGACAGGGAACAAAAACATTCAGTACTTC. It codes for CATKTGNKNIQYF.

The chain is built from TRBV27 and TRBJ1-2; TRBD1 aligns across 7 bases. Per the germline V gene, CDR1 is MNHEY and CDR2 is SMNVEV (reference sequence). This CDR3 has 15 amino acids. V shed 8 bases, J shed 4 bases, and the junction held 13 bases outside the gene matches. CDR3 in DNA: TGTGCCAGCGCCAAACAGGACAGGACGGCCTATGGCTACACCTTC. It yields the protein CASAKQDRTAYGYTF.

This chain connects TRBV5-5 to TRBJ2-2, with D possibly being TRBD2 (5 bases). The germline CDR1 and CDR2 sequences are SGHKS and YYEKEE (reference sequence). V lost 4 bases and J lost 0, with 7 bases in between. CDR3 length equals 14 residues. CDR3 bases: TGTGCCAGCAGCAGGACTCCGAACACCGGGGAGCTGTTTTTT. As protein: CASSRTPNTGELFF.

This chain connects TRBV29-1 to TRBJ2-5; a weak D match, TRBD2 (6 bases). Per the germline V gene, CDR1 is SQVTM and CDR2 is ANQGSEA. The CDR3 is made up of 14 amino acids. The V end was cut by 8 bases, the J end by 4 bases, with 20 bases between. Here the CDR3 DNA reads TGCAGCACCTCCATAGCACGGGAGCCAGAGACCCAGTACTTC. Amino acids: CSTSIAREPETQYF.

A note on this clone: One junction end disagrees with the germline gene, perhaps due to a read error. V usage is TRBV6-1 and J usage is TRBJ1-2; TRBD1 is a possible D gene (6 bases). Germline V CDR1 and CDR2: MNHNS, SASEGT. The CDR3 contains 16 residues. This CDR3 reads CASSEAVGTHNYGYTF. The CDR3 region has the DNA TGTGCCAGCAGCGAAGCCGTTGGGACACACAACTATGGCTACACCTTC.

The chain combines TRBV3-1 (or the pseudogene TRBV3-2) with TRBJ2-5; 11 bases match TRBD2. The CDR3 consists of 19 residues. Germline-derived CDR1 and CDR2 are LGHDT and YNNKEL (reference sequence). The trim removed 0 bases at V and 1 base at J, leaving 10 bases unmatched. Here the CDR3 reads CASSQDGGLAGGLQETQYF. DNA for the CDR3: TGTGCCAGCAGCCAAGATGGTGGGCTAGCGGGGGGCCTCCAAGAGACCCAGTACTTC.

V usage is TRBV5-5 and J usage is TRBJ2-7, with 8 bases that match TRBD1. The length of the CDR3 is 17 residues. After removal of 4 bases from V and 5 bases from J, the junction contained 17 bases not matched to a gene. Germline loops: CDR1 SGHKS, CDR2 YYEKEE (reference sequence). The CDR3 sequence: CASSHGQLFGQGHEQYF. CDR3 sequence (DNA): TGTGCCAGCAGCCATGGACAACTCTTCGGACAGGGCCACGAGCAGTACTTC.